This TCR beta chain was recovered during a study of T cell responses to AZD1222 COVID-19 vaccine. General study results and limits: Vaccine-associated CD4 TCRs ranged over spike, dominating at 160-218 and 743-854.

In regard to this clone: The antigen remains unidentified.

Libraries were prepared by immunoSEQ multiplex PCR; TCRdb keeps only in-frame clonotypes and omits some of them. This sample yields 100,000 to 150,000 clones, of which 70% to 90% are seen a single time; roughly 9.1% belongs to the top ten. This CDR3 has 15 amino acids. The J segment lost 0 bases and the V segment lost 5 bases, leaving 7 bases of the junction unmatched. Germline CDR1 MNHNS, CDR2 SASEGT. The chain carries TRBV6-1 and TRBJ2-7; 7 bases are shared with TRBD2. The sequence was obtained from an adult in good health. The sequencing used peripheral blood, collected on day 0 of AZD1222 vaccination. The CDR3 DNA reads TGTGCCAGCAGTATTTCGGGGGGTAGCTCCTACGAGCAGTACTTC. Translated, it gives CASSISGGSSYEQYF.